This T cell receptor beta chain stems from a study of response to subunit inactivated influenza vaccine. Study findings and constraints: Authors suggested that a seasonal influenza vaccination recruits few new T cells each time.

For this clonotype: No antigen is known for it.

The CDR3 is 17 amino acids. Looked up from germline, CDR1 is MNHEY and CDR2 is SMNVEV (reference sequence). The V end lost 0 bases, the J end lost 0 bases, and 13 bases lay between the germline ends. Each CDR3 protein is one row after TCRdb ran MiXCR on the RT-PCR reads. The sample shows approximately 700,000 distinct CDR3 sequences, roughly 14% of them seen only once. This chain links TRBV27 with TRBJ2-3, with unresolved D. The sequenced sample was PBMCs from blood, obtained 12 days after vaccination. The sequence was obtained from a man aged 50 to 60 who received an inactivated influenza vaccine. CDR3 bases: TGTGCCAGCAGTTTATCTGGGAACGTGATTAGCACAGATACGCAGTATTTT. Translation: CASSLSGNVISTDTQYF.